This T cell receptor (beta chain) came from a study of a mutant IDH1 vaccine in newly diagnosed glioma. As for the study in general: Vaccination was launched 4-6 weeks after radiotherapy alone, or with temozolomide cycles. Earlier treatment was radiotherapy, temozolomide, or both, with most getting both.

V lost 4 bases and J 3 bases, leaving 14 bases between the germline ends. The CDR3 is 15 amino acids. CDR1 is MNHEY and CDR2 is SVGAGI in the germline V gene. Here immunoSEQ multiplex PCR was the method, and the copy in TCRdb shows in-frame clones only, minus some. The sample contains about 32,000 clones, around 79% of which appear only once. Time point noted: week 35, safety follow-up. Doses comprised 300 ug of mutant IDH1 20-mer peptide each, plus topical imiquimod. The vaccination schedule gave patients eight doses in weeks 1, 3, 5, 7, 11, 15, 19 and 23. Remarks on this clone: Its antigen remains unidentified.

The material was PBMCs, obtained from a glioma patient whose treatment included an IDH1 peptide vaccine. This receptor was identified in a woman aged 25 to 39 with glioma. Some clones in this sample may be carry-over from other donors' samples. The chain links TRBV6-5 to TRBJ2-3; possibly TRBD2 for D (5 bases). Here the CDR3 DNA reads TGTGCCAGCAGTTTCTCGGGATACCTTACAGATACGCAGTATTTT. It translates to CASSFSGYLTDTQYF.